These 14 T cell receptor beta chains came from one sample sequenced in a study of T cell responses to AZD1222 COVID-19 vaccine. Only in-frame clones appear in the TCRdb table, and some are missing; sequencing was by immunoSEQ multiplex PCR. Among 180,000 or so clones listed, more than 80% were seen once. The sequences come from peripheral blood, collected 28 days after the second dose of the MenACWY control vaccine. The receptors were gathered from an adult who received the MenACWY meningococcal vaccine as a control.

The gene calls are TRBV2 and TRBJ2-1; D may match TRBD1 or TRBD2 (5 bases each). The V gene's germline CDR1 is SNHLY and CDR2 FYNNEI. The CDR3 sequence is 13 residues long. The ends were cut back, 7 bases at V and 6 bases at J, with 13 bases in the middle. CDR3 nucleotides: TGTGCCAGCATTCGGGACGTGAGCAATGAGCAGTTCTTC. Its translation: CASIRDVSNEQFF.

This chain joins TRBV2 and TRBJ1-2; D is undetermined. Germline-derived CDR1 and CDR2 are SNHLY and FYNNEI. V gave up 2 bases and J gave up 6 bases, with 10 bases separating them. The CDR3 runs 13 residues. CDR3 DNA: TGTGCCAGCAGTGAAACAGCCATGGATGGCTACACCTTC. As protein: CASSETAMDGYTF.

The rearrangement uses TRBV5-1 and TRBJ1-3; unclear D gene. The germline V gene encodes CDR1 SGHRS and CDR2 YFSETQ. This CDR3 region has 16 residues. V shed 0 bases and J shed 0 bases, with 10 bases lying between them. CDR3 protein: CASSLDPAYSGNTIYF. CDR3 DNA sequence: TGCGCCAGCAGCTTGGATCCTGCCTACTCTGGAAACACCATATATTTT.

J is TRBJ1-1 and V is TRBV27; D call uncertain. This CDR3 comprises 15 residues. Germline CDR1 MNHEY, CDR2 SMNVEV (reference sequence). Trimming took off 2 bases at V and 5 bases at J, with 15 bases between the two ends. This CDR3 is CASSLIPGSGTEAFF. DNA of the CDR3: TGTGCCAGCAGTTTAATACCGGGGTCCGGTACTGAAGCTTTCTTT.

The chain joins TRBV19 to TRBJ2-5, with no clear D. The CDR3 contains 14 residues. Between the trimmed V and J ends, which lost 3 bases and 1 base, there was a span of 9 bases. Germline values: CDR1 LNHDA, CDR2 SQIVND (reference sequence). The CDR3 bases are TGTGCCAGTAGTATTGATCACAGCCAAGAGACCCAGTACTTC. It specifies CASSIDHSQETQYF.

The chain uses TRBV29-1 and TRBJ2-7; D ambiguous. The CDR3 sequence is 12 residues long. Germline V gene lookup returns CDR1 SQVTM and CDR2 ANQGSEA. The germline V and J ends were trimmed by 4 bases and 2 bases, with 9 bases remaining between them. This chain's CDR3 is CSVGGSAYEQYF. Here the CDR3 DNA reads TGCAGCGTTGGAGGCTCAGCCTACGAGCAGTACTTC.

The chain carries TRBV19 and TRBJ1-1, with 10 bases that match TRBD1. Germline loops: CDR1 LNHDA, CDR2 SQIVND (reference sequence). This CDR3 spans 16 amino acids. With V trimmed by 6 bases and J by 3 bases, 10 bases remained unmatched. CDR3 in amino acids: CASRPTGGAGYTEAFF. The CDR3 DNA sequence: TGTGCCAGTAGGCCGACAGGGGGCGCAGGGTACACTGAAGCTTTCTTT.

The rearrangement links TRBV2 to TRBJ2-6; D uncertain. V was shortened by 5 bases and J by 1 base, with 6 bases between the two germline ends. Germline CDR1 is SNHLY and CDR2 is FYNNEI. This CDR3 spans 14 amino acids. CDR3 loop: CASSWNSGANVLTF. The CDR3 nucleotides read TGTGCCAGCAGTTGGAATTCTGGGGCCAACGTCCTGACTTTC.

The chain couples TRBV7-2 to TRBJ2-7; weak D call: TRBD2 (5 bases). Germline V gives CDR1 SGHTA, CDR2 FQGNSA. Trimming took 5 bases from V and 2 from J, leaving 16 bases between them. CDR3 size: 15 residues. CDR3 residues: CASSTRAGGTYEQYF. The CDR3 DNA sequence: TGTGCCAGCAGCACTCGGGCGGGCGGTACCTACGAGCAGTACTTC.

This clone was counted a few times. The rearrangement links TRBV28 to TRBJ2-3, with D possibly matching TRBD1 (5 bases). Deletions cut 2 bases from V and 2 bases from J, with 8 bases between. The CDR3 runs to 14 residues. Germline V gene sequence: CDR1 MDHEN, CDR2 SYDVKM. The CDR3 DNA follows: TGTGCCAGCAGTTTACGCAGGGCCACAGATACGCAGTATTTT. As protein: CASSLRRATDTQYF.

The rearrangement joins TRBV6-2 or TRBV6-3 to TRBJ1-3; TRBD1 is a possible D gene (5 bases). Germline assignment: CDR1 MNHEY and CDR2 SVGEGT. V was clipped by 2 bases and J by 0 bases, with 8 bases between them. The CDR3 is made up of 15 amino acids. CDR3 in DNA: TGTGCCAGCAGTTACGACAGCTACTCTGGAAACACCATATATTTT. Its translation is CASSYDSYSGNTIYF.

This chain links TRBV15 with TRBJ2-5; the D is unclear. The CDR3 is made up of 16 amino acids. Germline CDR1 is LNHNV and CDR2 is YYDKDF (reference sequence). Trimming stripped 1 base from V and 0 bases from J, with 12 bases between. The CDR3 DNA is TGTGCCACCAGCAGAGCTACACCAAGGTACCAAGAGACCCAGTACTTC. Translating gives CATSRATPRYQETQYF.

CDR3 sequence (DNA): TGTGCCAGCAGTTCCGGACAGAACCCTGGAAACACCATATATTTT. Its translation: CASSSGQNPGNTIYF. This rearrangement joins TRBV28 to TRBJ1-3, with D tentatively TRBD1 (6 bases). Germline CDR1 MDHEN, CDR2 SYDVKM. With 4 bases removed from V and 2 bases from J, the gap between germline ends came to 12 bases. The CDR3 extends over 15 amino acids. Full variable domain (outside the CDR3, taken from reference TRBV28 and TRBJ1-3): DVKVTQSSRYLVKRTGEKVFLECVQDMDHENMFWYRQDPGLGLRLIYFSYDVKMKEKGDIPEGYSVSREKKERFSLILESASTNQTSMYLCASSSGQNPGNTIYFGEGSWLTVV.

This clone was counted once. The J gene is TRBJ2-6, the V gene TRBV4-3; no reliable D call. Germline V gene lookup returns CDR1 LGHNA and CDR2 YSLEER. Trimming cost V 0 bases and J 0 bases, with 12 bases left between them. The CDR3 totals 18 residues. The CDR3 bases are TGCGCCAGCAGCCAAGATTCCGGCAGAAGCTCTGGGGCCAACGTCCTGACTTTC. Its translation is CASSQDSGRSSGANVLTF.